Given below is one T cell receptor (beta chain) in context. This specimen belongs to a study of blood T cell repertoires in COVID-19. Study-level background: Material from acute and convalescent COVID-19 was sourced from the United States, Italy and Spain.

Clones were sequenced by immunoSEQ multiplex PCR, and TCRdb holds only the in-frame ones, with some missing. The sample yields about 220,000 clones, 85% seen once. The CDR3 has 13 amino acids. V was trimmed by 3 bases and J by 8 bases, leaving 11 bases between them. Germline CDR1 and CDR2: KGHSH and LQKENI. Sample: peripheral blood. The V and J genes are TRBV18 and TRBJ2-1; weak D call: TRBD2 (6 bases). This TCR derives from a woman aged 70-85 years with COVID-19, enrolled during active disease. This CDR3 reads CASSPWASDEQFF. In nucleotides, the CDR3 is TGTGCCAGCTCACCTTGGGCTAGCGATGAGCAGTTCTTC.